The next 28 T cell receptor beta chains were all read from a single sample in a study of identical twins. TCRdb reanalysed the 5' RACE reads using MiXCR and keeps one entry per CDR3 protein. The repertoire has about 530,000 distinct CDR3 sequences, 13% to 15% of them found once; the top ten carry less than 0.5%. The sample was also linked to a second study, of yellow fever vaccine responses in identical twins.

Material for sequencing was CD4+ T cells sorted from blood. Receptors were obtained from a woman between 18 and 29 years old in good health.

The sample holds many counts of this clonotype. This sequence joins TRBV3-1 and TRBJ1-6; the D is unclear. Germline V CDR1 and CDR2: LGHDT, YNNKEL (reference sequence). Trimming pared 1 base from V and 10 bases from J, leaving 8 bases between. The CDR3 totals 13 residues. The CDR3 bases are TGTGCCAGCAGCCAAGGGGTGGACTCACCCCTCCACTTT. Amino acids: CASSQGVDSPLHF.

The chain recombines TRBV28 with TRBJ1-3; no reliable D call. With 2 bases removed from V and 0 bases from J, the gap between germline ends came to 5 bases. This CDR3 comprises 14 residues. Germline V lookup: CDR1 MDHEN, CDR2 SYDVKM. The CDR3 loop reads CASSLGHSGNTIYF. The CDR3 nucleotides are TGTGCCAGCAGTTTAGGGCACTCTGGAAACACCATATATTTT.

The V and J genes are TRBV20-1 and TRBJ2-1; D remains ambiguous. The CDR3 is 15 residues long. V gave up 3 bases and J gave up 6 bases, with 18 bases separating them. CDR1 and CDR2 from the germline V gene are DFQATT and SNEGSKA (reference sequence). DNA for the CDR3: TGCAGTGCTAGTTTGCAGACCCGTGGCCCCAATGAGCAGTTCTTC. It specifies CSASLQTRGPNEQFF.

This clonotype was counted ten times or more. This sequence joins TRBV10-3 and TRBJ1-5; D gene unclear. This CDR3 comprises 14 residues. Germline CDR1 is ENHRY and CDR2 is SYGVKD. With 0 bases removed from V and 4 bases from J, the gap between germline ends came to 7 bases. CDR3 nucleotide sequence: TGTGCCATCAGTGAGTCGGCACAAAATCAGCCCCAGCATTTT. This gives the protein CAISESAQNQPQHF.

This clonotype was observed a handful of times. The rearrangement uses TRBV6-5 and TRBJ2-1; D possibly corresponds to TRBD1 (6 bases). The CDR3 length is 17 residues. Trimming left V 4 bases short and J 3 bases short, with 19 bases between. Germline V gene data show CDR1 as MNHEY and CDR2 as SVGAGI. The CDR3 loop reads CASSSGQKSKDYNEQFF. Here the CDR3 DNA reads TGTGCCAGCAGTTCGGGACAAAAAAGTAAGGACTACAATGAGCAGTTCTTC.

The genes are TRBV12-3 or TRBV12-4 and TRBJ2-1; 9 bases are shared with TRBD2. The CDR3 spans 16 residues. Trimming cost V 3 bases and J 7 bases; bases outside gene matches: 10. CDR3 region: CASSFLAGVTKNEQFF. CDR3 sequence (DNA): TGTGCCAGCAGTTTCTTAGCGGGAGTAACGAAAAATGAGCAGTTCTTC.

The table lists this clonotype with many counts. This chain connects TRBV10-3 to TRBJ2-7; 9 bases fit TRBD2. The V gene's germline CDR1 is ENHRY and CDR2 SYGVKD. Trimming at V came to 10 bases and at J to 1 base, leaving 8 bases not matched to a gene. The CDR3 contains 14 residues. This CDR3 is CATSLAGDSYEQYV. In DNA form, the CDR3 reads TGTGCCACCAGCTTAGCGGGGGATTCCTACGAGCAGTACGTC.

The chain carries TRBV3-1 and TRBJ2-1, with 8 nucleotides matching TRBD2. CDR1 and CDR2 (germline): LGHDT, YNNKEL (reference sequence). Trimming cost V 4 bases and J 9 bases; bases outside gene matches: 2. The CDR3 spans 12 residues. CDR3 protein: CASSLGLVEQFF. DNA for the CDR3: TGTGCCAGCAGCCTGGGACTAGTTGAGCAGTTCTTC.

This clonotype has just a few counts. This chain joins TRBV11-2 and TRBJ2-1; 7 bases are shared with TRBD2. From germline, CDR1 is SGHAT and CDR2 FQNNGV. This CDR3 contains 17 residues. The V and J ends lost 2 bases and 0 bases, in that order; junction bases with no gene match: 7. This CDR3 reads CASSLFSGGSSYNEQFF. Here the CDR3 DNA reads TGTGCCAGCAGCTTATTCTCTGGCGGGAGCTCCTACAATGAGCAGTTCTTC.

The table lists this clonotype with a few counts. The rearrangement links TRBV24-1 to TRBJ2-7; 9 bases match TRBD1. The CDR3 contains 15 residues. The V gene end was trimmed by 9 bases and the J gene end by 7 bases; junction bases not matched to a gene: 15. Germline CDR1 reads KGHDR; CDR2 reads SFDVKD. The CDR3: CATGSSGTGSEEQYF. CDR3 coding DNA: TGTGCCACCGGGTCCTCCGGGACAGGGTCTGAGGAGCAGTACTTC.

In this sample, this clonotype turned up a few times. This rearrangement joins TRBV10-3 to TRBJ2-3; D is possibly TRBD1 (6 bases). V lost 10 bases and J 3 bases, leaving 14 bases between the germline ends. In germline, CDR1 is ENHRY, CDR2 SYGVKD. CDR3 length equals 13 residues. The CDR3 bases are TGTGCCACCGAGACAGGAGGTACAGATACGCAGTATTTT. Protein: CATETGGTDTQYF.

V and J are TRBV14 and TRBJ2-3, with 8 bases identical to TRBD2. CDR1 is SGHDN, CDR2 FVKESK, per germline. CDR3 length: 14 residues. The junction had 2 bases not matched to a gene; V was cut back by 1 base and J by 5 bases. CDR3 in DNA: TGTGCCAGCAGCCAAGCGCTAGCGGGAGATACGCAGTATTTT. Amino acid sequence: CASSQALAGDTQYF. Supplemented by reference TRBV14 and TRBJ2-3, the full variable domain reads EAGVTQFPSHSVIEKGQTVTLRCDPISGHDNLYWYRRVMGKEIKFLLHFVKESKQDESGMPNNRFLAERTGGTYSTLKVQPAELEDSGVYFCASSQALAGDTQYFGPGTRLTVL.

The chain carries TRBV4-1 and TRBJ2-3, with 8 nucleotides matching TRBD2. CDR3 length: 15 residues. V lost 6 bases to trimming and J lost 6 bases; unmatched junction nucleotides: 11. From germline, CDR1 is MGHRA and CDR2 YSYEKL. Here the CDR3 reads CASSRSGKTSDTQYF. CDR3 nucleotide sequence: TGCGCCAGCAGTCGTAGCGGGAAGACGTCCGATACGCAGTATTTT.

This clonotype was seen a few times. V is TRBV20-1 and J is TRBJ2-1; D perhaps matches TRBD1 (5 bases). The CDR3 has 10 residues. Germline lookup yields CDR1 DFQATT and CDR2 SNEGSKA (reference sequence). V was clipped by 3 bases and J by 9 bases, with 6 bases between them. The CDR3 DNA follows: TGCAGTGCTAGGGACACTGAGCAGTTCTTC. Amino acid sequence: CSARDTEQFF.

The table lists this clonotype with a few counts. The rearrangement links TRBV29-1 to TRBJ1-4; D unclear. The V end was cut by 6 bases, the J end by 0 bases, with 14 bases between. The CDR3 extends over 15 amino acids. Looked up from germline, CDR1 is SQVTM and CDR2 is ANQGSEA. The CDR3 region is CSVRTGFATNEKLFF. DNA for the CDR3: TGCAGCGTGCGTACCGGATTTGCAACTAATGAAAAACTGTTTTTT.

The chain joins TRBV6-2 or TRBV6-3 to TRBJ2-7; TRBD2 agrees at 14 bases. This CDR3 has 18 amino acids. Germline CDR1 and CDR2: MNHEY and SVGEGT. J lost 4 bases, V lost 7 bases, and 15 bases had no gene match. CDR3 protein: CASINIYGTSGRPYEQYF. As DNA, the CDR3 is TGTGCCAGCATTAATATATATGGGACTAGCGGGAGACCGTACGAGCAGTACTTC.

The V call is TRBV11-2, the J call TRBJ1-2, with D possibly matching TRBD1 (5 bases). The CDR3 has 13 residues. V lost 4 bases and J 4 bases, leaving 10 bases between the germline ends. CDR1 and CDR2 (germline): SGHAT, FQNNGV. Written as DNA, the CDR3 is TGTGCCAGCAGCTCCGGGACCTTCTATGGCTACACCTTC. Translation: CASSSGTFYGYTF.

The V call is TRBV11-2, the J call TRBJ2-5, with 8 nucleotides matching TRBD2. The trim removed 6 bases at V and 4 bases at J, leaving 22 bases unmatched. Per germline, CDR1 SGHAT and CDR2 FQNNGV. The CDR3 extends over 19 amino acids. This CDR3 is CASRPPLREGRKIRETQYF. CDR3 nucleotide sequence: TGTGCCAGCAGGCCCCCCCTCCGGGAGGGCAGGAAGATTAGAGAGACCCAGTACTTC. The full variable domain, completed using reference TRBV11-2 and TRBJ2-5, is EAGVAQSPRYKIIEKRQSVAFWCNPISGHATLYWYQQILGQGPKLLIQFQNNGVVDDSQLPKDRFSAERLKGVDSTLKIQPAKLEDSAVYLCASRPPLREGRKIRETQYFGPGTRLLVL.

The V and J genes are TRBV12-3 or TRBV12-4 and TRBJ2-4; weak D call: TRBD2 (5 bases). This CDR3 is 13 amino acids long. Trimming pared 6 bases from V and 0 bases from J, leaving 6 bases between. CDR3: CASRGVAKNIQYF. The CDR3 region has the DNA TGTGCCAGCAGGGGAGTAGCCAAAAACATTCAGTACTTC.

The chain couples TRBV20-1 to TRBJ1-4; 9 bases align to TRBD1. With V trimmed by 5 bases and J by 4 bases, 2 bases remained unmatched. This CDR3 is 13 amino acids long. Germline V gene data show CDR1 as DFQATT and CDR2 as SNEGSKA (reference sequence). The CDR3 DNA reads as TGCAGTGCTCCGACAGGGGGTAATGAAAAACTGTTTTTT. This codes for CSAPTGGNEKLFF.

This clonotype was seen repeatedly, ten times or more. The J gene is TRBJ2-2, the V gene TRBV5-1; D perhaps matches TRBD1 (5 bases). The ends were cut back, 1 base at V and 7 bases at J, with 8 bases in the middle. This CDR3 has 13 amino acids. Per the germline V gene, CDR1 is SGHRS and CDR2 is YFSETQ. The CDR3 loop is CASSLLQGGELFF. CDR3 bases: TGCGCCAGCAGCTTGCTTCAGGGCGGGGAGCTGTTTTTT.

This clonotype was recorded many times. This chain joins TRBV29-1 and TRBJ2-1, with 10 bases matching TRBD2. The CDR3 is 19 residues long. Germline CDR1 reads SQVTM; CDR2 reads ANQGSEA. V was clipped by 3 bases and J by 5 bases; unmatched bases: 19. The CDR3 nucleotides are TGCAGCGTTGACGGTCTACGGTCCGGTCTAGCGGGAGTCCACAATGAGCAGTTCTTC. Its translation is CSVDGLRSGLAGVHNEQFF.

The V and J genes are TRBV3-1 and TRBJ2-5, with D perhaps assigned TRBD1 or TRBD2 (6 bases each). The CDR3 covers 17 residues. V was trimmed by 7 bases and J by 4 bases, leaving 25 bases between them. Germline values: CDR1 LGHDT, CDR2 YNNKEL (reference sequence). The CDR3 DNA reads TGTGCCAGCACCAGGGGATCGGGGCTAGCGCGAGTAGAGACCCAGTACTTC. This gives the protein CASTRGSGLARVETQYF.

In this sample, this clonotype turned up a few times. The V and J genes are TRBV6-2 or TRBV6-3 and TRBJ2-3; 11 bases line up with TRBD2. The CDR3 loop spans 16 amino acids. Germline trimming cut 1 base from V and 2 bases from J; bases unmatched to any gene: 2. Germline CDR1 is MNHEY and CDR2 is SVGEGT. Here the CDR3 DNA reads TGTGCCAGCAGTTACTGGACTAGCGGGCTCACAGATACGCAGTATTTT. This codes for CASSYWTSGLTDTQYF.

The V and J genes are TRBV5-1 and TRBJ2-1; TRBD1 agrees at 7 bases. Germline lookup yields CDR1 SGHRS and CDR2 YFSETQ. The CDR3 loop spans 14 amino acids. J was trimmed by 3 bases and V by 4 bases; bases with no gene match: 4. CDR3 amino acids: CASSRDRVYNEQFF. CDR3 in DNA: TGCGCCAGCAGCCGAGACAGGGTCTACAATGAGCAGTTCTTC. Combining the CDR3 with reference TRBV5-1 and TRBJ2-1 gives the whole variable domain KAGVTQTPRYLIKTRGQQVTLSCSPISGHRSVSWYQQTPGQGLQFLFEYFSETQRNKGNFPGRFSGRQFSNSRSEMNVSTLELGDSALYLCASSRDRVYNEQFFGPGTRLTVL.

This clonotype was recorded many times. V usage is TRBV5-6 and J usage is TRBJ2-1; D is perhaps TRBD1 (6 bases). CDR3 length: 14 residues. V was cut by 0 bases and J by 10 bases, with 14 bases left in between. CDR1 and CDR2 (germline): SGHDT, YYEEEE. The CDR3 spells CASSLAWSGDEQFF. CDR3 sequence (DNA): TGTGCCAGCAGCTTGGCATGGTCAGGGGACGAGCAGTTCTTC.

This rearrangement joins TRBV10-3 to TRBJ2-5, with TRBD1 matching over 8 bases. The germline V gene encodes CDR1 ENHRY and CDR2 SYGVKD. CDR3 size: 13 residues. The V gene end was trimmed by 6 bases and the J gene end by 3 bases; junction bases not matched to a gene: 3. The CDR3 coding sequence is TGTGCCATCAGGACAGGGGCCGAAGAGACCCAGTACTTC. This gives the protein CAIRTGAEETQYF.

The sample holds a few counts of this clonotype. The chain's CDR3 is CSAQGIGQETQYF. The CDR3 coding sequence is TGCAGTGCTCAGGGTATCGGGCAAGAGACCCAGTACTTC. The chain recombines TRBV20-1 with TRBJ2-5; TRBD1 might be the D (5 bases). Per germline, CDR1 DFQATT and CDR2 SNEGSKA (reference sequence). The CDR3 has 13 residues. V was shortened by 5 bases and J by 2 bases, with 12 bases between the two germline ends.